Below, 5 T cell receptor beta chains from the same sample are listed, as sequenced in a study of blood T cell repertoires in COVID-19. Sequenced by immunoSEQ multiplex PCR; TCRdb stores in-frame clones only, minus some. The sample includes fewer than 200,000 clones, 85% of them seen just once. The sample taken for sequencing was peripheral blood. The receptors derive from a woman of 80 years or more with COVID-19, enrolled during active disease.

The J gene is TRBJ1-2, the V gene TRBV29-1; D is possibly TRBD1 (6 bases). The CDR3 totals 13 residues. Trimming took 5 bases from V and 0 from J, leaving 10 bases between them. Germline V CDR1 and CDR2: SQVTM, ANQGSEA. As DNA, the CDR3 is TGCAGCGTTCGGACAGACCCTAACTATGGCTACACCTTC. It translates to CSVRTDPNYGYTF.

This rearrangement joins TRBV5-4 to TRBJ1-1; 8 nucleotides match TRBD1. V dropped 0 bases and J dropped 4; count of bases not matched to a gene: 5. Per germline, CDR1 SGHNT and CDR2 YYREEE (reference sequence). The CDR3 totals 15 residues. The CDR3 nucleotides read TGTGCCAGCAGCTTGGGCGCGACAGGGGTCACTGAAGCTTTCTTT. It specifies CASSLGATGVTEAFF. Using reference TRBV5-4 and TRBJ1-1 for the parts outside the CDR3, the full variable domain is ETGVTQSPTHLIKTRGQQVTLRCSSQSGHNTVSWYQQALGQGPQFIFQYYREEENGRGNFPPRFSGLQFPNYSSELNVNALELDDSALYLCASSLGATGVTEAFFGQGTRLTVV.

This sequence joins TRBV11-3 and TRBJ2-2; 14 bases are a match to TRBD2. This CDR3 is 19 amino acids long. CDR1 is SGHNT and CDR2 is YENEEA in the germline V gene. The V segment lost 5 bases and the J segment 4 bases; nucleotides outside the gene matches: 12. CDR3 DNA sequence: TGTGCCAGCAGCCACGGGACTAGCGGGGGCGGATCTTTCACCGGGGAGCTGTTTTTT. Its translation is CASSHGTSGGGSFTGELFF.

This chain joins TRBV29-1 and TRBJ1-2; 7 bases are a match to TRBD1. With 1 base clipped from V and 8 bases from J, the junction kept 4 bases outside the gene matches. The CDR3 loop spans 12 amino acids. Germline values: CDR1 SQVTM, CDR2 ANQGSEA. In DNA form, the CDR3 reads TGCAGCGTTGAAGGACAGGGTGCGGGCTACACCTTC. The encoded protein is CSVEGQGAGYTF.

J is TRBJ2-7 and V is TRBV18; 11 bases line up with TRBD2. V was pared by 4 bases and J by 6 bases, with 11 bases of the junction left unmatched. The germline CDR1 and CDR2 sequences are KGHSH and LQKENI. The CDR3 loop spans 16 amino acids. CDR3 in DNA: TGTGCCAGCTCACTCCCGGCCCGTGGACTAGCGGGCGAGCAGTACTTC. Protein product: CASSLPARGLAGEQYF.